The entry that follows covers one T cell receptor (beta chain) sequence. It is unclear where the CDR3 begins or ends on the DNA, so no DNA is shown, and the CDR3 is as TCRdb lists it. This entry comes from a study of T cells in Graves' hyperthyroidism and ophthalmopathy. The germline CDR1 and CDR2 sequences are SGHRS and YFSETQ. The CDR3 length equals 24 residues, ends included. Criteria for exclusion of patients were uncontrolled infection, other autoimmune disease, pregnancy or lactation. For the diagnoses, clinical symptoms, serum thyroxine and TRAb, thyroid ultrasound and orbital computed tomography were used. The CDR3 regions of TCR beta were amplified from RNA transcripts. First-round RT-PCR of the TCR CDR3 relied on the HTBI primer set. TCRdb itself ran the multiplex PCR reads through MiXCR, one entry per CDR3 protein. Of under 250,000 distinct CDR3 sequences in the sample, over 15% are singletons; the top ten hold roughly 53%.

This clonotype was obtained from a man aged 45-65 years with Graves' hyperthyroidism. This chain links TRBV5-1 with TRBJ2-3; the table's D gene call, TRBD1, was not cross checked with the DNA. The specimen was blood. CDR3: CASSSMGVRVYEQYFGPGTDTQYF.